This entry lists 27 T cell receptor beta chains sequenced from one sample in a study of T cells in pancreatic ductal adenocarcinoma. No neoadjuvant therapy was given to the selected pancreatic ductal adenocarcinoma patients before their surgery. Data came from immunoSEQ multiplex PCR; TCRdb stores just in-frame clones and leaves some out. The sample lists over 100,000 clones; 90% to 95% were seen once. Sequencing used PBMCs. These receptors were collected from a human donor with pancreatic ductal adenocarcinoma.

The J gene is TRBJ1-1, the V gene TRBV10-2; weak D call: TRBD1 (6 bases). Trimming removed 3 bases from V and 7 bases from J, with 9 bases in between. CDR1 is WSHSY and CDR2 is SAAADI in the germline V gene. CDR3 length: 12 residues. The DNA for the CDR3 is TGCGCCAGCAGTGAAGGGGGTTATGAAGCTTTCTTT. This translates into CASSEGGYEAFF.

V and J are TRBV5-6 and TRBJ2-5; D may be TRBD2 (7 bases). V lost 7 bases and J lost 6, with 22 bases in between. The CDR3 spans 15 residues. Per the germline V gene, CDR1 is SGHDT and CDR2 is YYEEEE. The CDR3 DNA follows: TGTGCCAGCGGGGAACGGGGGGCCCCAAGAAAGACCCAGTACTTC. Encoded protein: CASGERGAPRKTQYF.

V and J are TRBV23-1 and TRBJ1-5; D remains ambiguous. TRBV23-1 is sorted into the ORF group, with uncertain function. V was clipped by 8 bases and J by 6 bases, with 20 bases between them. The CDR3 contains 15 residues. CDR3 nucleotides: TGCGCCAGCTCGTGGTGGGAGGGTTCGGGTCAGCCCCAGCATTTT. It yields the protein CASSWWEGSGQPQHF.

This chain links TRBV6-1 with TRBJ2-7; 9 positions agree with TRBD1. The CDR3 runs to 14 residues. Trimming took 7 bases from V and 5 from J; bases not matched to a gene: 9. Germline V gene lookup returns CDR1 MNHNS and CDR2 SASEGT. CDR3 bases: TGTGCCAGCACCACAGGGACAGGGACCGACGAGCAGTACTTC. Translating it yields CASTTGTGTDEQYF.

This clone was found once. The rearrangement uses TRBV7-2 and TRBJ2-3; tentatively, D is TRBD2 (7 bases). Trimming shortened V by 1 base and J by 3 bases, and 14 bases separated the two germline ends. Germline CDR1 SGHTA, CDR2 FQGNSA. The CDR3 totals 16 residues. CDR3 in amino acids: CASSLGSGEGTDTQYF. CDR3 sequence (DNA): TGTGCCAGCAGCTTAGGGTCAGGGGAGGGTACAGATACGCAGTATTTT.

The rearrangement joins TRBV28 to TRBJ1-2, with a tentative D call TRBD1 (5 bases). The V and J ends lost 5 bases and 4 bases respectively, with 8 bases between them. The V gene's germline CDR1 is MDHEN and CDR2 SYDVKM. The CDR3 is made up of 12 amino acids. DNA of the CDR3: TGTGCCAGCAGTCCCCAGGGCTATGGCTACACCTTC. It codes for CASSPQGYGYTF.

The CDR3: CASSLANRDAEAFF. Written as DNA, the CDR3 is TGTGCCAGCTCTCTCGCAAACAGGGACGCTGAAGCTTTCTTT. The chain carries TRBV18 and TRBJ1-1; perhaps TRBD1 as D (6 bases). The CDR3 is 14 amino acids. CDR1 is KGHSH and CDR2 is LQKENI in the germline V gene. The V and J ends lost 6 bases and 6 bases respectively, with 17 bases between them. Together with reference TRBV18 and TRBJ1-1, the CDR3 gives the full variable domain: NAGVMQNPRHLVRRRGQEARLRCSPMKGHSHVYWYRQLPEEGLKFMVYLQKENIIDESGMPKERFSAEFPKEGPSILRIQQVVRGDSAAYFCASSLANRDAEAFFGQGTRLTVV.

The chain is built from TRBV18 and TRBJ1-1; D not resolved. V dropped 3 bases and J dropped 2 bases, with 13 bases sitting between them. The CDR3 runs 15 residues. The germline CDR1 and CDR2 sequences are KGHSH and LQKENI. The CDR3 DNA reads TGTGCCAGCTCACCGAGGATAGGATTAAACACTGAAGCTTTCTTT. Its translation is CASSPRIGLNTEAFF.

The chain recombines TRBV6-5 with TRBJ2-5; 12 bases fit TRBD2. The CDR3 totals 15 residues. V was pared by 5 bases and J by 3 bases, with 4 bases of the junction left unmatched. CDR1 and CDR2 (germline): MNHEY, SVGAGI. The chain's CDR3 is CASSPRLAGEETQYF. The DNA of the CDR3 is TGTGCCAGCAGTCCCAGACTAGCGGGAGAAGAGACCCAGTACTTC.

The CDR3 DNA reads as TGTGCCAGCAGCCCGGCTAAGGGAGGACGGGAGCAGTACTTC. Its protein product is CASSPAKGGREQYF. The chain joins TRBV28 to TRBJ2-7; tentative D call: TRBD2 (6 bases). The CDR3 loop spans 14 amino acids. CDR1 is MDHEN, CDR2 SYDVKM, per germline. V was pared by 6 bases and J by 7 bases, with 19 bases between.

This clone appeared once. The CDR3: CASSLASGGSYEQYF. CDR3 in DNA: TGTGCCAGCAGCCTTGCGTCCGGGGGCTCCTACGAGCAGTACTTC. The chain uses TRBV9 and TRBJ2-7; D possibly corresponds to TRBD2 (6 bases). V lost 4 bases, J lost 0 bases, and 14 bases lay in between. The CDR3 covers 15 residues. Germline CDR1 SGDLS, CDR2 YYNGEE. The full variable domain, in which reference TRBV9 and TRBJ2-7 provide the parts outside the CDR3, is DSGVTQTPKHLITATGQRVTLRCSPRSGDLSVYWYQQSLDQGLQFLIQYYNGEERAKGNILERFSAQQFPDLHSELNLSSLELGDSALYFCASSLASGGSYEQYFGPGTRLTVT.

This chain links TRBV30 with TRBJ2-5; TRBD2 is a possible D gene (6 bases). The CDR3 is 12 residues long. Germline V gene sequence: CDR1 GTSNPN, CDR2 SVGIG (reference sequence). Trimming removed 4 bases from V and 4 bases from J, with 10 bases in between. The CDR3 DNA sequence: TGTGCCTGGACCCCCGGGGGAGAGACCCAGTACTTC. Its protein product is CAWTPGGETQYF. Full variable domain (outside the CDR3, taken from reference TRBV30 and TRBJ2-5): SQTIHQWPATLVQPVGSPLSLECTVEGTSNPNLYWYRQAAGRGLQLLFYSVGIGQISSEVPQNLSASRPQDRQFILSSKKLLLSDSGFYLCAWTPGGETQYFGPGTRLLVL.

The chain carries TRBV4-3 and TRBJ2-3; D is perhaps TRBD2 (6 bases). Per germline, CDR1 LGHNA and CDR2 YSLEER. The V and J ends lost 1 base and 2 bases respectively, with 25 bases between them. The CDR3 sequence is 20 residues long. The CDR3 is CASSQGVRVTRKGHTDTQYF. CDR3 sequence (DNA): TGCGCCAGCAGCCAAGGAGTCCGGGTGACTAGGAAAGGCCACACAGATACGCAGTATTTT.

V and J are TRBV6-6 and TRBJ1-1, with a tentative D call TRBD1 (6 bases). The CDR3 runs 15 residues. V was trimmed by 6 bases and J by 0 bases, leaving 14 bases between them. Per the germline V gene, CDR1 is MNHNY and CDR2 is SVGAGI (reference sequence). The CDR3 spells CASSLIGTLNTEAFF. The CDR3, as DNA: TGTGCCAGCAGCCTCATCGGGACATTGAACACTGAAGCTTTCTTT.

The chain combines TRBV2 with TRBJ2-3, with a tentative D call TRBD2 (6 bases). Germline assignment: CDR1 SNHLY and CDR2 FYNNEI. The CDR3 runs to 14 residues. The germline V and J ends were trimmed by 6 bases and 5 bases, with 15 bases remaining between them. The CDR3 DNA is TGTGCCAGCAGCGAGGCGGGGTACAAAGATACGCAGTATTTT. As protein: CASSEAGYKDTQYF.

V gene TRBV15 combines with J gene TRBJ2-5; D unclear. This CDR3 is 14 amino acids long. Per germline, CDR1 LNHNV and CDR2 YYDKDF (reference sequence). Trimming removed 4 bases at V and 3 bases at J, with 12 bases between. The CDR3, as DNA: TGTGCCACCAGCACTATCCAGGTAGAAGAGACCCAGTACTTC. Its translation: CATSTIQVEETQYF.

The rearrangement uses TRBV7-9 and TRBJ2-3, with D possibly being TRBD1 (6 bases). Germline assignment: CDR1 SEHNR and CDR2 FQNEAQ (reference sequence). V gave up 3 bases and J gave up 0 bases, with 7 bases separating them. This CDR3 has 14 amino acids. The CDR3 here is CASSFGQSTDTQYF. The CDR3 DNA is TGTGCCAGCAGCTTCGGACAGAGCACAGATACGCAGTATTTT.

This chain uses TRBV7-3 with TRBJ2-3, with D perhaps TRBD2 (6 bases). The CDR3 contains 15 residues. Trimming shortened V by 1 base and J by 1 base, and 9 bases separated the two germline ends. The germline CDR1 and CDR2 sequences are SGHTA and FQGTGA. This CDR3 reads CASSLMLAGTDTQYF. The CDR3 DNA reads TGTGCCAGCAGCTTAATGTTAGCGGGCACAGATACGCAGTATTTT. Full variable domain (outside the CDR3, taken from reference TRBV7-3 and TRBJ2-3): GAGVSQTPSNKVTEKGKYVELRCDPISGHTALYWYRQSLGQGPEFLIYFQGTGAADDSGLPNDRFFAVRPEGSVSTLKIQRTERGDSAVYLCASSLMLAGTDTQYFGPGTRLTVL.

The V and J genes are TRBV30 and TRBJ1-1; D gene unclear. This CDR3 has 11 amino acids. V lost 8 bases and J lost 8, with 15 bases in between. The germline V gene encodes CDR1 GTSNPN and CDR2 SVGIG (reference sequence). The CDR3 sequence: CATVPPVEAFF. For the CDR3, the DNA is TGTGCCACCGTGCCCCCGGTGGAAGCTTTCTTT.

This clone was detected only once. The chain carries TRBV6-5 and TRBJ2-1; 11 positions agree with TRBD1. Germline V gene data show CDR1 as MNHEY and CDR2 as SVGAGI. V shed 5 bases, J shed 9 bases, and the junction held 9 bases outside the gene matches. The CDR3 is 15 residues long. In DNA form, the CDR3 reads TGTGCCAGCAGTACCGGACAGGGGGCTCTCGCTGAGCAGTTCTTC. It yields the protein CASSTGQGALAEQFF.

This rearrangement joins TRBV6-4 to TRBJ2-1; tentative D call: TRBD2 (6 bases). V lost 6 bases and J 2 bases, leaving 14 bases between the germline ends. Germline loops: CDR1 MRHNA, CDR2 SNTAGT. The CDR3 covers 15 residues. The CDR3, as DNA: TGTGCCAGCAGCTTGACTAGGTCCGCCTACAATGAGCAGTTCTTC. Its translation: CASSLTRSAYNEQFF.

This chain connects TRBV6-5 to TRBJ2-7, with 8 nucleotides matching TRBD2. J lost 4 bases, V lost 1 base, and 9 bases had no gene match. Germline CDR1 reads MNHEY; CDR2 reads SVGAGI. This CDR3 is 16 amino acids long. The CDR3 spells CASSYFPGREEYEQYF. CDR3 bases: TGTGCCAGCAGTTACTTTCCAGGGCGGGAGGAGTACGAGCAGTACTTC.

This chain joins TRBV6-6 and TRBJ2-5, with D hard to call. The CDR3 sequence is 12 residues long. Germline CDR1 MNHNY, CDR2 SVGAGI (reference sequence). Deletions cut 6 bases from V and 1 base from J, with 6 bases between. The CDR3 DNA sequence: TGTGCCAGCAGACTACCCCAAGAGACCCAGTACTTC. This codes for CASRLPQETQYF.

The rearrangement uses TRBV7-2 and TRBJ2-7; 15 positions agree with TRBD2. CDR1 is SGHTA, CDR2 FQGNSA, per germline. The CDR3 runs to 17 residues. J lost 6 bases, V lost 6 bases, and 12 bases had no gene match. DNA for the CDR3: TGTGCCAGCAGGAAGAGCGGTGGGACTAGCGGGAGGAGCGAGCAGTACTTC. This encodes CASRKSGGTSGRSEQYF.

V gene TRBV4-1 combines with J gene TRBJ1-1; 8 bases agree with TRBD1. Germline loops: CDR1 MGHRA, CDR2 YSYEKL. The CDR3 totals 15 residues. With 1 base clipped from V and 6 bases from J, the junction kept 7 bases outside the gene matches. The CDR3 loop is CASSQAQGAVAEAFF. In DNA, the CDR3 is TGCGCCAGCAGCCAAGCCCAGGGGGCTGTTGCTGAAGCTTTCTTT.

V gene TRBV20-1 combines with J gene TRBJ2-7; D not certain. Germline V gene lookup returns CDR1 DFQATT and CDR2 SNEGSKA (reference sequence). V was cut by 5 bases and J by 5 bases, with 10 bases left in between. This CDR3 is built from 11 residues. Here the CDR3 reads CSASSSHEQYF. DNA of the CDR3: TGCAGTGCTTCGTCTTCCCACGAGCAGTACTTC.

This chain joins TRBV10-3 and TRBJ2-3; TRBD1 might be the D (5 bases). CDR1 is ENHRY and CDR2 is SYGVKD in the germline V gene. V was pared by 6 bases and J by 3 bases, with 19 bases between. The CDR3 is made up of 16 amino acids. DNA for the CDR3: TGTGCCATCAGACAGACCCAGGGAAAGTGGACAGATACGCAGTATTTT. This encodes CAIRQTQGKWTDTQYF.